This TCR beta chain was captured by sequencing in a study of shared clonotypes between healthy human individuals. Study-wide findings and caveats: Larger richness was generally estimated for naive than memory subsets.

Of note for this clone: Its antigen is unidentified.

Repertoires were generated with immunoSEQ multiplex PCR, while TCRdb's copy carries only in-frame clones and drops some. Seen here are approximately 1.5 million clones, approximately 98% observed once, and the top ten hold about 0.42%. Looked up from germline, CDR1 is MNHNY and CDR2 is SVGAGI (reference sequence). With 7 bases clipped from V and 2 bases from J, the junction kept 5 bases outside the gene matches. The CDR3 consists of 14 residues. The genes are TRBV6-6 and TRBJ1-1; 9 bases line up with TRBD1. The clonotype was recovered from a man aged 25-40 years in good health. Source material: naive CD4+ T cells sorted from blood. Subset specified: CD45RA+ positively selected. The CDR3: CASTQQGANTEAFF. The CDR3 bases are TGTGCCAGCACCCAACAGGGGGCCAACACTGAAGCTTTCTTT.